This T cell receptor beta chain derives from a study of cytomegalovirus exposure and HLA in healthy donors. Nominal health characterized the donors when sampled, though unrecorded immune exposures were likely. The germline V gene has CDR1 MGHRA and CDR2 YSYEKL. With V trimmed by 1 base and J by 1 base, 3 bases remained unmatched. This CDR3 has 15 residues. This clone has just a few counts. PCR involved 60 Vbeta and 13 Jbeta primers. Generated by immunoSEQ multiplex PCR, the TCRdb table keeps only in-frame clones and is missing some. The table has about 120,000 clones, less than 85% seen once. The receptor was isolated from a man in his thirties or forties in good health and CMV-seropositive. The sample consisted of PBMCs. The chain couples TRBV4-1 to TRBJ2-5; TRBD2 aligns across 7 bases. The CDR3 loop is CASSQVERGQETQYF. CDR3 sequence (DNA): TGCGCCAGCAGCCAAGTGGAGCGGGGCCAAGAGACCCAGTACTTC.